The subject of this entry is one T cell receptor beta chain. This may stem from a read error, because a much larger clone lies one nucleotide away. Each 10 ml fresh peripheral blood draw supplied the PBMCs. RNA transcripts provided the source from which TCR beta CDR3 regions were amplified. First-round RT-PCR targeting the TCR CDR3 was performed with the HTBI primer set. A single record per CDR3 protein comes from TCRdb applying MiXCR to the multiplex PCR reads. This table has under 250,000 distinct CDR3 sequences, 24% appearing once. These data are taken from a study of T cells in Graves' hyperthyroidism and ophthalmopathy. Study as a whole: Peripheral blood was secured at the point of initial diagnosis, before any treatment.

The CDR3 sequence is 13 residues long. Trimming cost V 8 bases and J 7 bases, with 14 bases left between them. Germline CDR1 is MNHNS and CDR2 is SASEGT. The V gene is TRBV6-1, the J gene TRBJ2-2, with D unclear. Material for sequencing was blood. This TCR was recovered from a woman aged 40-49 years with Graves' ophthalmopathy. The CDR3 protein is CASGRRFDGELFF. CDR3 sequence (DNA): TGTGCCAGCGGTCGGAGATTTGACGGGGAGCTGTTTTTT.